This T cell receptor (beta chain) was profiled in a study of blood T cell repertoires in COVID-19. For the study at large: PBMCs, B-cell-depleted T cells, or T cells provided the cDNA or gDNA that made up the material.

The repertoire was sequenced with immunoSEQ multiplex PCR; TCRdb's copy has only in-frame clones and lacks some. The data hold about 190,000 clones, with around 89% observed a single time. The germline gives CDR1 SGHAT, CDR2 FQDESV (reference sequence). This CDR3 region has 12 residues. The V gene lost 5 bases and the J gene lost 4 bases, with 8 bases spanning the gap. This TCR derives from a man between 50 and 59 years old with acute or convalescent COVID-19. The sample taken for sequencing was peripheral blood. The V gene is TRBV11-1, the J gene TRBJ2-5, with a weak D call TRBD1 (5 bases). This CDR3 is CASSGARETQYF. CDR3 DNA: TGTGCCAGCAGCGGGGCCCGAGAGACCCAGTACTTC.